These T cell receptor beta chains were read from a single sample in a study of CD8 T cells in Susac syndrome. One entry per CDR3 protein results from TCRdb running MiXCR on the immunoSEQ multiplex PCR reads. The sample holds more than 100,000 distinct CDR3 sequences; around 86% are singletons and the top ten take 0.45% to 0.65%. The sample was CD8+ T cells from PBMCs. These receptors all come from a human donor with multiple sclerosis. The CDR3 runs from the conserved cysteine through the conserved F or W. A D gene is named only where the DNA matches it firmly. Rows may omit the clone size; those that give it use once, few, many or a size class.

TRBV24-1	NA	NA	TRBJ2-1	CATGTRQANNEQFF	TGTGCCACCGGTACGAGGCAGGCTAACAATGAGCAGTTCTTC
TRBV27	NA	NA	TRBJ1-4	CASSFSRSEKLFF	TGTGCCAGCAGTTTTAGTAGAAGCGAAAAACTGTTTTTT
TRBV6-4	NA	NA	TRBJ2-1	CASSVDADSYNEQFF	TGTGCCAGCAGTGTGGACGCCGACTCCTACAATGAGCAGTTCTTC
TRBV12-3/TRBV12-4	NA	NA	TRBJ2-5	CASSPLQGTETQYF	TGTGCCAGCAGCCCCCTCCAGGGTACAGAGACCCAGTACTTC
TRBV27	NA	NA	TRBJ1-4	CASSLSGRGGKDEKLFF	TGTGCCAGCAGTTTATCGGGGAGGGGGGGTAAGGATGAAAAACTGTTTTTT
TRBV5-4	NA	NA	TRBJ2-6	CASSLGVTGLSSGANVLTF	TGTGCCAGCAGCTTAGGGGTGACAGGCCTATCCTCTGGGGCCAACGTCCTGACTTTC
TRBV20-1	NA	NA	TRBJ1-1	CSASDQGGLNTEAFF	TGCAGTGCTAGCGACCAAGGGGGTTTGAACACTGAAGCTTTCTTT
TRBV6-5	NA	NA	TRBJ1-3	CASRTLRISGNTIYF	TGTGCCAGCAGAACCTTGCGGATCTCTGGAAACACCATATATTTT
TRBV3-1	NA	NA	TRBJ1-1	CASSPGRAFTEAFF	TGTGCCAGCAGCCCCGGGAGGGCTTTTACTGAAGCTTTCTTT
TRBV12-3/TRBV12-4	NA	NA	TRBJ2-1	CASRSDYNEQFF	TGTGCCAGCAGATCCGACTACAATGAGCAGTTCTTC
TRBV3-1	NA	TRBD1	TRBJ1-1	CASSPLGTVNTEAFF	TGTGCCAGCAGCCCACTGGGGACAGTGAACACTGAAGCTTTCTTT
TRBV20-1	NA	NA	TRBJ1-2	CSARDPVDTVEYTF	TGCAGTGCTAGAGATCCAGTAGATACAGTCGAATACACCTTC
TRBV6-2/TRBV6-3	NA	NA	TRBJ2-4	CASSYSSWVEAVAKNIQYF	TGTGCCAGCAGTTACAGCTCATGGGTGGAGGCCGTAGCCAAAAACATTCAGTACTTC
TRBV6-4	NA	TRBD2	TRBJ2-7	CASSEGLAGEYEQYF	TGTGCCAGCAGCGAGGGACTAGCAGGGGAGTACGAGCAGTACTTC
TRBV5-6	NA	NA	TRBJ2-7	CASSLGQAPYEQYF	TGTGCCAGCAGCTTGGGACAGGCCCCCTACGAGCAGTACTTC
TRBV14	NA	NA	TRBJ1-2	CASSQYGVYGYTF	TGTGCCAGCAGCCAATACGGGGTCTATGGCTACACCTTC
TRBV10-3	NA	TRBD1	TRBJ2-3	CAISEQGWATDTQYF	TGTGCCATCAGCGAACAGGGGTGGGCGACAGATACGCAGTATTTT
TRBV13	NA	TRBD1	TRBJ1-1	CASSKDRGQSLNTEAFF	TGTGCCAGCAGCAAGGACAGGGGGCAAAGTTTGAACACTGAAGCTTTCTTT
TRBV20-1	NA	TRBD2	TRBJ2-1	CSARDGGSSYNEQFF	TGCAGTGCTAGAGACGGCGGGAGCTCCTACAATGAGCAGTTCTTC
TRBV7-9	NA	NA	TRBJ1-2	CASSLDFRAHGYTF	TGTGCCAGCAGCTTAGACTTTCGGGCGCATGGCTACACCTTC
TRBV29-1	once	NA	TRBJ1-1	CSVWEMGAFF	TGCAGCGTATGGGAAATGGGAGCTTTCTTT
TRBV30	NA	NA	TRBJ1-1	CAWSSGTEAFF	TGTGCCTGGAGTTCGGGGACTGAAGCTTTCTTT
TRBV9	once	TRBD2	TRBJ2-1	CASSIQGGGLGDNEQFF	TGTGCCAGCAGTATCCAAGGCGGGGGACTAGGGGACAATGAGCAGTTCTTC
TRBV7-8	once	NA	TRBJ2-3	CASSLALIWGEVGTDTQYF	TGTGCCAGCAGCCTAGCATTGATCTGGGGAGAGGTAGGGACAGATACGCAGTATTTT
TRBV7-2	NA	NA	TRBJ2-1	CASSLGVFSKDNEQFF	TGTGCCAGCAGCTTAGGGGTCTTCTCAAAGGACAATGAGCAGTTCTTC
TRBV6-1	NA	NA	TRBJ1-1	CASSDFRGWVTEAFF	TGTGCCAGCAGTGATTTTCGGGGTTGGGTCACTGAAGCTTTCTTT
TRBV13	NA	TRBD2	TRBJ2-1	CASSSLAGGITYNEQFF	TGTGCCAGTTCATCGCTAGCGGGGGGTATCACCTACAATGAGCAGTTCTTC
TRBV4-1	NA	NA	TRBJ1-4	CASSQGGGGRDTNEKLFF	TGCGCCAGCAGCCAAGGAGGGGGAGGGAGGGACACTAATGAAAAACTGTTTTTT
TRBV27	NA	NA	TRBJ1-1	CASRDKGFRDTEAFF	TGTGCCAGCAGGGATAAGGGGTTTCGGGACACTGAAGCTTTCTTT
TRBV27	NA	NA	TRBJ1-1	CASSLSLNTEAFF	TGTGCCAGCAGTTTATCCTTGAACACTGAAGCTTTCTTT
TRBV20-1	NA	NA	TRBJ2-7	CSARLRDKPYEQYF	TGCAGTGCTAGACTTCGGGACAAGCCCTACGAGCAGTACTTC
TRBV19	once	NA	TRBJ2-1	CASSSGQSFYNEQFF	TGTGCCAGTAGTAGCGGACAGAGCTTCTACAATGAGCAGTTCTTC
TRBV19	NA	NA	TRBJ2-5	CASSASGTKETQYF	TGTGCCAGTAGTGCCTCCGGGACAAAAGAGACCCAGTACTTC
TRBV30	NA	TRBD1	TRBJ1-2	CAYHQWTGLNNYGYTF	TGTGCCTACCATCAGTGGACAGGGCTCAATAACTATGGCTACACCTTC
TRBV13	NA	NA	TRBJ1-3	CASSLAVEGTIYF	TGTGCCAGCAGCTTAGCTGTTGAAGGCACCATATATTTT
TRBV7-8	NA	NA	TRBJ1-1	CASSSTSGRPSTEAFF	TGTGCCAGCAGCTCCACATCCGGCAGGCCGTCCACTGAAGCTTTCTTT
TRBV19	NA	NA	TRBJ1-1	CASSIDHRPAEAFF	TGTGCCAGTAGTATAGATCACCGACCGGCTGAAGCTTTCTTT
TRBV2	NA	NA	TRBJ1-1	CASSVTGGNEAFF	TGTGCCAGCAGTGTAACCGGGGGCAATGAAGCTTTCTTT
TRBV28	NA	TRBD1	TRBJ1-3	CASSSGQGIRSGNTIYF	TGTGCCAGCAGTTCTGGACAGGGAATTCGATCTGGAAACACCATATATTTT
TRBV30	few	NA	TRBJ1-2	CAWSVGGGDPRF	TGTGCCTGGAGTGTAGGGGGGGGCGATCCGAGATTC